The 17 T cell receptor beta chains below come from one sample, sequenced in a study of graft-versus-host responses after intestinal transplantation (dated by TCRdb to the early 2020s). The method was the immunoSEQ multiplex PCR assay. TCRdb holds this immuneACCESS table with in-frame rearrangements only. Some clones are missing; in checked studies, unresolved V genes explain under half, and the rest has no known cause. The sample data list about 45,000 clones, and about 91% of these were observed just once. The top ten clones comprise around 4.8% of the sample. The material was PBMCs, obtained 524 days after transplant. These receptors all stem from a human patient who received an intestinal transplant, so some T cells may come from the graft donor.

This chain links TRBV19 with TRBJ2-1, with 10 bases aligning to TRBD2. Germline V lookup: CDR1 LNHDA, CDR2 SQIVND (reference sequence). V gave up 5 bases and J gave up 11 bases; unmatched junction bases: 6. This CDR3 has 13 amino acids. CDR3 region: CASSFYSGRQQFF. The CDR3 DNA sequence: TGTGCCAGTAGTTTCTATAGCGGGAGGCAGCAGTTCTTC.

The rearrangement uses TRBV10-3 and TRBJ2-2; 12 bases match TRBD1. The CDR3 spans 15 residues. J gave up 5 bases and V 7 bases, and 5 bases lay outside the gene matches. Germline V gene data show CDR1 as ENHRY and CDR2 as SYGVKD. The CDR3 reads CAITGTGGGTGELFF. DNA for the CDR3: TGTGCCATCACCGGGACAGGGGGCGGAACCGGGGAGCTGTTTTTT.

The chain is built from TRBV5-1 and TRBJ1-2, with 7 bases that match TRBD1. J was trimmed by 4 bases and V by 4 bases; bases with no gene match: 7. CDR3 length: 14 residues. CDR1 and CDR2 (germline): SGHRS, YFSETQ. This chain's CDR3 is CASSPSGGVYGYTF. The CDR3 DNA reads as TGCGCCAGCAGCCCATCAGGGGGGGTCTATGGCTACACCTTC.

This CDR3 reads CASRHAGKSNEQFF. CDR3 DNA: TGTGCCAGCAGGCACGCCGGGAAGAGCAATGAGCAGTTCTTC. The chain employs TRBV14 and TRBJ2-1; TRBD2 might be the D (5 bases). Trimming took off 6 bases at V and 6 bases at J, with 15 bases between the two ends. The CDR3 is 14 amino acids. The germline gives CDR1 SGHDN, CDR2 FVKESK.

CDR3 coding DNA: TGCGCCAGCAGCCAATCCTTGACTAGCGGTTCCTACGAGCAGTACTTC. It translates to CASSQSLTSGSYEQYF. The chain couples TRBV5-1 to TRBJ2-5; 9 bases are shared with TRBD2. With the DNA end fitting TRBJ2-7 better, the J assignment may be wrong. The CDR3 is 16 amino acids. Germline V gives CDR1 SGHRS, CDR2 YFSETQ.

The gene calls are TRBV9 and TRBJ2-3, with D uncertain. The CDR3 contains 13 residues. With 0 bases removed from V and 4 bases from J, the gap between germline ends came to 6 bases. The germline gives CDR1 SGDLS, CDR2 YYNGEE. CDR3 sequence: CASSVDSADTQYF. The CDR3, as DNA: TGTGCCAGCAGCGTAGACTCGGCAGATACGCAGTATTTT.

This chain links TRBV4-1 with TRBJ2-1; D unresolved. Trimming shortened V by 0 bases and J by 12 bases, and 9 bases separated the two germline ends. The CDR3 loop spans 12 amino acids. Germline V gives CDR1 MGHRA, CDR2 YSYEKL. For the CDR3, the DNA is TGCGCCAGCAGCCAAGATCAAGTCTCGCAGTTCTTC. Translating gives CASSQDQVSQFF.

The chain has TRBV4-3 and TRBJ2-3; no definite D call. V lost 4 bases to trimming and J lost 6 bases, with 14 bases between them. Germline V gene lookup returns CDR1 LGHNA and CDR2 YSLEER. This CDR3 has 14 amino acids. The CDR3 loop is CASSRSNAEDTQYF. The DNA of the CDR3 is TGCGCCAGCAGCCGCTCGAATGCCGAGGATACGCAGTATTTT.

This clone appeared a single time. The chain links TRBV11-2 to TRBJ2-3, with TRBD2 as a possible D gene (6 bases). The V end lost 8 bases, the J end lost 4 bases, and 16 bases lay between the germline ends. The CDR3 has 14 amino acids. The V gene's germline CDR1 is SGHAT and CDR2 FQNNGV. In DNA form, the CDR3 reads TGTGCCAGCGCCGTCGGGGGAGCCTCAGATACGCAGTATTTT. It translates to CASAVGGASDTQYF.

A word on this clone: This CDR3 is also generated by other DNA sequences in the sample. The rearrangement links TRBV7-9 to TRBJ2-7, with D possibly being TRBD1 or TRBD2 (5 bases each). Germline V lookup: CDR1 SEHNR, CDR2 FQNEAQ (reference sequence). The ends were cut back, 4 bases at V and 2 bases at J, with 12 bases in the middle. This CDR3 comprises 14 residues. The CDR3 reads CASSSRDAAYEQYF. In DNA, the CDR3 is TGTGCCAGCAGCTCCCGGGACGCGGCCTACGAGCAGTACTTC. The full variable domain, in which reference TRBV7-9 and TRBJ2-7 provide the parts outside the CDR3, is DTGVSQNPRHKITKRGQNVTFRCDPISEHNRLYWYRQTLGQGPEFLTYFQNEAQLEKSRLLSDRFSAERPKGSFSTLEIQRTEQGDSAMYLCASSSRDAAYEQYFGPGTRLTVT.

The CDR3 reads CASSPYTDRDRGNTEAFF. As DNA, the CDR3 is TGTGCCAGCAGCCCCTACACCGATCGGGACAGGGGGAACACTGAAGCTTTCTTT. The chain couples TRBV7-9 to TRBJ1-1, with 10 nucleotides matching TRBD1. The V segment lost 5 bases and the J segment 1 base; nucleotides outside the gene matches: 13. The CDR3 is 18 amino acids. Germline V gene data show CDR1 as SEHNR and CDR2 as FQNEAQ (reference sequence).

The chain couples TRBV11-2 to TRBJ2-7, with TRBD1 identical over 9 bases. The trim removed 5 bases at V and 3 bases at J, leaving 2 bases unmatched. The CDR3 sequence is 13 residues long. CDR1 SGHAT and CDR2 FQNNGV come from the germline V gene. The CDR3 sequence: CASSRQGVYEQYF. The CDR3 DNA reads TGTGCCAGCAGCCGACAGGGGGTCTACGAGCAGTACTTC.

The chain is built from TRBV28 and TRBJ1-2; perhaps TRBD1 as D (5 bases). The CDR3 is 14 amino acids. V was shortened by 2 bases and J by 5 bases, with 12 bases between the two germline ends. Germline lookup yields CDR1 MDHEN and CDR2 SYDVKM. In nucleotides, the CDR3 is TGTGCCAGCAGTTTAGTCGGGGGAGGTTATGGCTACACCTTC. It translates to CASSLVGGGYGYTF.

The chain combines TRBV7-9 with TRBJ2-3; TRBD1 is a possible D gene (6 bases). CDR1 and CDR2 from the germline V gene are SEHNR and FQNEAQ (reference sequence). Deletions cut 6 bases from V and 7 bases from J, with 20 bases between. The CDR3 contains 15 residues. CDR3 coding DNA: TGTGCCAGCAGATCGACAGGCGAGGACCCTTATACGCAGTATTTT. Translation gives CASRSTGEDPYTQYF.

This chain links TRBV6-5 with TRBJ1-4, with D hard to call. CDR1 and CDR2 from the germline V gene are MNHEY and SVGAGI. This CDR3 comprises 16 residues. Deletions cut 0 bases from V and 8 bases from J, with 16 bases between. In nucleotides, the CDR3 is TGTGCCAGCAGTTACTCGTTCCCGGGTTTGGAAGAAAAACTGTTTTTT. It yields the protein CASSYSFPGLEEKLFF.

This chain links TRBV10-3 with TRBJ2-6, with unresolved D. V gave up 0 bases and J gave up 0 bases, with 6 bases separating them. Looked up from germline, CDR1 is ENHRY and CDR2 is SYGVKD. The CDR3 runs 16 residues. CDR3 bases: TGTGCCATCAGTGAGTCGCGAGGCTCTGGGGCCAACGTCCTGACTTTC. Translating it yields CAISESRGSGANVLTF.

This clone came up once. This rearrangement joins TRBV10-3 to TRBJ2-7; D unclear. Germline V gives CDR1 ENHRY, CDR2 SYGVKD. Trimming pared 8 bases from V and 1 base from J, leaving 21 bases between. This CDR3 spans 16 amino acids. Written as DNA, the CDR3 is TGTGCCATCGCCTCCAGACTGGTAGGTGGGTCCTACGAGCAGTACTTC. Its translation: CAIASRLVGGSYEQYF.